A selection of T cell receptor beta chains follows, all from one sample in a study of blood T cells in healthy people across ages. TCRdb re-called the 5' RACE reads with MiXCR, one entry per CDR3 protein. Of about 1,600,000 distinct CDR3 sequences detected, 42% appear once; the ten largest clones hold roughly 7.9%. Sequencing input: blood. The receptors shown here come from a woman aged 18-35 years in good health. The CDR3 runs from the conserved cysteine through the conserved F or W. D genes are given only for firm matches. Size values are once, few and many counts, or a class for expanded clones, and some rows have none.

d_gene	j_gene	abundance	v_gene	CDR3nt	CDR3aa
TRBD2	TRBJ2-2	-	TRBV10-3	TGTGCCATCAGTAAGACTAGCGGGGGCCAGAACACCGGGGAGCTGTTTTTT	CAISKTSGGQNTGELFF
-	TRBJ2-3	-	TRBV29-1	TGCAGCGCCCCCGGGACGACCCGGGCAGATACGCAGTATTTT	CSAPGTTRADTQYF
-	TRBJ2-3	-	TRBV12-3/TRBV12-4	TGTGCCAGCAGTTTGCGGGTGCTAGCTGGTTTGCAGTATTTT	CASSLRVLAGLQYF
-	TRBJ1-1	few	TRBV6-5	TGTGCCAGCAGTTCACTGGCCACTGAAGCTTTCTTT	CASSSLATEAFF
-	TRBJ2-7	few	TRBV11-3	TGTGCCAGCAGCATGACCGGGGGTACCTACGAGCAGTACTTC	CASSMTGGTYEQYF
TRBD2	TRBJ2-3	few	TRBV7-6	TGTGCCAGCAGCTTAGGGGCAGCGGGGTGGGATACGCAGTATTTT	CASSLGAAGWDTQYF
-	TRBJ2-5	-	TRBV7-9	TGTGCCAGCAGCTTAAAGGCTAGCCCTGAGACCCAGTACTTC	CASSLKASPETQYF
TRBD2	TRBJ2-5	-	TRBV6-1	TGTGCCAGCAGTGAAAAAAGCGGGGTGTACCAAGAGACCCAGTACTTC	CASSEKSGVYQETQYF
TRBD1	TRBJ2-1	-	TRBV14	TGTGCCAGCAGCCAAGCATGGCCAGGGGGCTACAATGAGCAGTTCTTC	CASSQAWPGGYNEQFF
TRBD1	TRBJ1-2	-	TRBV7-9	TGTGCCAGCAGCTCACTCGGCAGGGGGAATGGCTACACCTTC	CASSSLGRGNGYTF
-	TRBJ1-1	-	TRBV6-5	TGTGCCAGCGGCGGCGCCCAGGTGAACACTGAAGCTTTCTTT	CASGGAQVNTEAFF
TRBD2	TRBJ2-3	-	TRBV15	TGTGCCACTCGTAGCGGGGGGGCCACAGATACGCAGTATTTT	CATRSGGATDTQYF